These T cell receptor beta chains were read from a single sample in a study of T-cell reconstitution after alpha-beta-depleted transplantation in children. MiXCR, applied by TCRdb to the PCR reads, yields one record per CDR3 protein. Found here are 60,000 or so distinct CDR3 sequences, 44% of them singletons; the top ten hold roughly 98%. This sample comprised PBMCs, mostly from graft donor cells, obtained 360 days after TCRalphabeta/CD19-depleted stem cell transplant. The receptors were gathered from a male patient between 10 and 17 years old who had a stem cell transplant for acute lymphoblastic leukemia, so the T cells may come from the graft donor. Both conserved end residues are part of each CDR3. A D gene is named only where the DNA matches it firmly. Size is omitted from some rows. Given values are once, few, many or a class for expanded clones.

J	size	D	V	DNA	CDR3
TRBJ2-3	-	TRBD1	TRBV2	TGTGCCAGCAGCGAACAGGGGGCACACACAGATACGCAGTATTTT	CASSEQGAHTDTQYF
TRBJ2-6	few	-	TRBV12-3/TRBV12-4	TGTGCCAGCGGATTCGGGGCCAACGTCCTGACTTTC	CASGFGANVLTF
TRBJ2-2	-	-	TRBV28	TGTGCCAGCAGTTTTGGGGGAGGAAACACCGGGGAGCTGTTTTTT	CASSFGGGNTGELFF
TRBJ1-5	-	-	TRBV28	TGTGCCACCAGTCCGATTGACGGGACGGACAATCAGCCCCAGCATTTT	CATSPIDGTDNQPQHF
TRBJ2-5	-	-	TRBV9	TGTGCCAGCAGCGTAGCTGTGGGGGTAGGAGAGACCCAGTACTTC	CASSVAVGVGETQYF
TRBJ1-1	-	-	TRBV5-1	TGCGCCAGCAGCGGGGGTTCGGAAGCTTTCTTT	CASSGGSEAFF
TRBJ2-2	-	TRBD2	TRBV12-3/TRBV12-4	TGTGCCAGCAGTTGGGGGGGAGTCACCGGGGAGCTGTTTTTT	CASSWGGVTGELFF
TRBJ2-1	-	TRBD2	TRBV20-1	TGCAGTGCTAGAGCGACTAGCGGGCACTCCTACAATGAGCAGTTCTTC	CSARATSGHSYNEQFF
TRBJ1-1	few	TRBD1	TRBV9	TGTGCCAGCAGCAACGGACAGGCGGAAGCTTTCTTT	CASSNGQAEAFF
TRBJ1-5	-	-	TRBV6-5	TGTGCCAGCAGTTACGGTCAGGGGTATCAGCCCCAGCATTTT	CASSYGQGYQPQHF
TRBJ2-4	-	-	TRBV24-1	TGTGCCACCAGTGCAGGGGACTTAAAGTACTTC	CATSAGDLKYF
TRBJ2-7	few	-	TRBV4-3	TGCGCCAGCAGCCAAGATCGGACCTCTTTTTGCTTC	CASSQDRTSFCF
TRBJ2-2	few	-	TRBV29-1	TGCAGCGTTTACCGGGATTCGAACACCGGGGAGCTGTTTTTT	CSVYRDSNTGELFF
TRBJ2-1	-	TRBD2	TRBV12-3/TRBV12-4	TGTGCCAGCACTGGGACTAGCTTGATAAGTGAGCAGTTCTTC	CASTGTSLISEQFF
TRBJ2-7	many	TRBD2	TRBV4-2	TGTGCCAGCAGCCAAGAGTTAGCGGGGGCCTACGAGCAGTACTTC	CASSQELAGAYEQYF
TRBJ2-1	-	-	TRBV9	TGTGCCAGCAGCGTAGGAGGGAGAACCGGCAATGAGCAGTTCTTC	CASSVGGRTGNEQFF
TRBJ2-2	-	-	TRBV7-9	TGTGCCAGCAGCTTAGAGGGGGATTCGAACACCGGGGAGCTGTTTTTT	CASSLEGDSNTGELFF
TRBJ2-1	few	TRBD2	TRBV2	TGTGCCAGCAGTGTCGGACTAGCGGGGGGGCCGAATGAGCAGTTCTTC	CASSVGLAGGPNEQFF
TRBJ2-1	-	TRBD1	TRBV7-2	TGTGCCAGCAGCTTAGTTTCAGGGACAGGGTTGAACAATGAGCAGTTCTTC	CASSLVSGTGLNNEQFF
TRBJ1-2	many	-	TRBV5-1	TGCGCCAGCAGCCCTTCGACAGGCGCCTATGGCTACACCTTC	CASSPSTGAYGYTF
TRBJ2-1	-	TRBD2	TRBV4-1	TGCGCCAGCAGCCGTGGACTAGATGAGCAGTTCTTC	CASSRGLDEQFF
TRBJ1-4	-	TRBD1	TRBV7-8	TGTGCCAGCAGCTTAAGTGGCAGGGGGACAACTAATGAAAAACTGTTTTTT	CASSLSGRGTTNEKLFF
TRBJ1-2	-	-	TRBV29-1	TGCAGCGTTGCAGGGCTCTATGGCTACACCTTC	CSVAGLYGYTF